Below, 6 T cell receptor beta chains from the same sample are listed, as sequenced in a study of post-analysis software for immune sequencing data (dated by TCRdb to the mid-2010s). What the work shows at the level of the full study, not this receptor alone: Four or five TRBV segments, including TRBV5-6, TRBV5-1 and TRBV20-1, were significantly more frequent in patients than controls.

Libraries were made using PCR. This sample was sequenced with an Illumina HiSeq 2500. Unique molecular identifiers were incorporated into TCR beta cDNA libraries to reduce PCR and sequencing biases. TCRdb cleaned the public reads at Q25 with fastp, built clones with MiXCR and kept in-frame beta chains. For every CDR3 protein sequence, its rows merge into one entry that carries the most common genes and DNA. The sample data list hundreds of thousands of distinct CDR3 sequences, and around 27% of these were observed just once. The top ten constitute under 0.7% of the sample. The antigens these receptors bind are not known. The specimen was blood. Receptors were obtained from a girl aged 5-17 years with multiple sclerosis.

This clonotype has more than one count but fewer than ten. The chain combines TRBV20-1 with TRBJ2-1; tentatively, D is TRBD1 (6 bases). Trimming left V 3 bases short and J 0 bases short, with 9 bases between. The germline V gene encodes CDR1 DFQATT and CDR2 SNEGSKA (reference sequence). The CDR3 runs to 14 residues. The CDR3 loop reads CSASGQNSYNEQFF. The CDR3 bases are TGCAGTGCTAGCGGACAGAACTCCTACAATGAGCAGTTCTTC.

J is TRBJ2-1 and V is TRBV5-6; 7 bases are a match to TRBD1. V dropped 4 bases and J dropped 4; count of bases not matched to a gene: 8. The CDR3 has 15 residues. Per the germline V gene, CDR1 is SGHDT and CDR2 is YYEEEE. The CDR3 here is CASSAGTEVYNEQFF. The CDR3 nucleotides read TGTGCCAGCAGCGCCGGGACAGAAGTTTACAATGAGCAGTTCTTC.

The chain uses TRBV10-3 and TRBJ2-7, with D tentatively TRBD1 (6 bases). CDR1 and CDR2 (germline): ENHRY, SYGVKD. V dropped 11 bases and J dropped 1 base, with 9 bases sitting between them. CDR3 length: 11 residues. In nucleotides, the CDR3 is TGTGCCGCTACAGGGTCCTACGAGCAGTACTTC. It encodes CAATGSYEQYF.

This clonotype was seen a few times. The chain employs TRBV6-6 and TRBJ2-3, with 9 bases matching TRBD1. CDR3 size: 15 residues. V gave up 6 bases and J gave up 4 bases; unmatched junction bases: 8. Germline V gene sequence: CDR1 MNHNY, CDR2 SVGAGI (reference sequence). The CDR3: CASSPRTGVADTQYF. The CDR3 DNA follows: TGTGCCAGCAGCCCAAGGACAGGGGTGGCAGATACGCAGTATTTT.

The chain has TRBV5-1 and TRBJ2-5; 8 nucleotides match TRBD2. Germline V gives CDR1 SGHRS, CDR2 YFSETQ. The CDR3 extends over 15 amino acids. After removal of 3 bases from V and 0 bases from J, the junction contained 4 bases not matched to a gene. This CDR3 is CASSSALADQETQYF. Here the CDR3 DNA reads TGCGCCAGCAGCTCGGCACTAGCGGACCAAGAGACCCAGTACTTC.

This clonotype has a handful of counts. The chain joins TRBV5-1 to TRBJ1-6; no clear D gene. Trimming stripped 4 bases from V and 6 bases from J, with 14 bases between. The germline gives CDR1 SGHRS, CDR2 YFSETQ. CDR3 length: 15 amino acids. The DNA for the CDR3 is TGCGCCAGCAGCCAAGGGTCTCGGAGTAATTCACCCCTCCACTTT. Translating it yields CASSQGSRSNSPLHF.